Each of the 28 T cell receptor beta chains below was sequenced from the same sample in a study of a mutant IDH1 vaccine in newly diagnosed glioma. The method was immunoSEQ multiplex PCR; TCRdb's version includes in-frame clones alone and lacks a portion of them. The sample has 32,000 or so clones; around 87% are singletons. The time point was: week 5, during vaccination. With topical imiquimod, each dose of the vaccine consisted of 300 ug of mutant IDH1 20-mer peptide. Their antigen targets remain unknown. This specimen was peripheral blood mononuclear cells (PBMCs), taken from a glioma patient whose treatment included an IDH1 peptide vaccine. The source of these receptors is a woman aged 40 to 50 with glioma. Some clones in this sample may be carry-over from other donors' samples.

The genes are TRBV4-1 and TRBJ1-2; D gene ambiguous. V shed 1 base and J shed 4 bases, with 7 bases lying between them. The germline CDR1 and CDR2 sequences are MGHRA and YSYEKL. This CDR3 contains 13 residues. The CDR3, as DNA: TGCGCCAGCAGCCAAGGGACTGCCTATGGCTACACCTTC. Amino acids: CASSQGTAYGYTF.

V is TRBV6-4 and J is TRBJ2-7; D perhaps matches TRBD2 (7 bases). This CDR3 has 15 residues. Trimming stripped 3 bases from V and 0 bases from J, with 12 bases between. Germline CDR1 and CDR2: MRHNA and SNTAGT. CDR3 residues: CASSEEGGDSYEQYF. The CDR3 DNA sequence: TGTGCCAGCAGTGAAGAAGGGGGGGACTCCTACGAGCAGTACTTC.

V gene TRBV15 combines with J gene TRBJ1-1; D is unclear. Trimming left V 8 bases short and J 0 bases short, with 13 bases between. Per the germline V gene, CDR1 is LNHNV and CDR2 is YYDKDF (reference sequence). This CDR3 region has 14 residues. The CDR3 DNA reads TGTGCCACCCAACAGACACATTTGAACACTGAAGCTTTCTTT. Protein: CATQQTHLNTEAFF.

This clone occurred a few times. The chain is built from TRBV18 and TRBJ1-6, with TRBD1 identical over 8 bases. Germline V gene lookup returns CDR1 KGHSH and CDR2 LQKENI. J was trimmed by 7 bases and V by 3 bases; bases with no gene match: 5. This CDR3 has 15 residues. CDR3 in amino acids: CASSPPTGENSPLHF. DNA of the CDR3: TGTGCCAGCTCACCTCCGACAGGGGAGAATTCACCCCTCCACTTT.

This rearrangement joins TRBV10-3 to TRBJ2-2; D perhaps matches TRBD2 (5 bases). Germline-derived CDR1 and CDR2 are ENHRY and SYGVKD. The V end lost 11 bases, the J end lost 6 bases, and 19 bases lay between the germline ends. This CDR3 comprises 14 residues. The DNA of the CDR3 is TGTGCCGCACGAGGAGAGGGAGTTCCCGGGGAGCTGTTTTTT. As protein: CAARGEGVPGELFF.

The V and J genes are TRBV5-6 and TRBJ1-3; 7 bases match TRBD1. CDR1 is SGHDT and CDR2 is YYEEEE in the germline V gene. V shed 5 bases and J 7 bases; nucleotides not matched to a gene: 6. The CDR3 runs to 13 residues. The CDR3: CASRPTGRNTIYF. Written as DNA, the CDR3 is TGTGCCAGCAGACCGACAGGGAGGAACACCATATATTTT.

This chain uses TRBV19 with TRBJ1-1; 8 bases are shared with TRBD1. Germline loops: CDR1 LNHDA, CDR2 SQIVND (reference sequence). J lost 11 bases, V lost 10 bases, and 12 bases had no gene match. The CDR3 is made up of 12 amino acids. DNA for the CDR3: TGTGCCACACTCGACGGGACAGGACGGGCTTTCTTT. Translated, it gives CATLDGTGRAFF. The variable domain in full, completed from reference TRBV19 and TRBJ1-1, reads DGGITQSPKYLFRKEGQNVTLSCEQNLNHDAMYWYRQDPGQGLRLIYYSQIVNDFQKGDIAEGYSVSREKKESFPLTVTSAQKNPTAFYLCATLDGTGRAFFGQGTRLTVV.

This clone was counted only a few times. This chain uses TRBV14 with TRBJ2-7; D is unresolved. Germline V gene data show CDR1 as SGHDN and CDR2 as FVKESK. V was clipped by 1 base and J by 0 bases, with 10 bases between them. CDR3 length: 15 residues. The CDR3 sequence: CASSQVKGSSYEQYF. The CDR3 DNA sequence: TGTGCCAGCAGCCAAGTTAAGGGTAGCTCCTACGAGCAGTACTTC.

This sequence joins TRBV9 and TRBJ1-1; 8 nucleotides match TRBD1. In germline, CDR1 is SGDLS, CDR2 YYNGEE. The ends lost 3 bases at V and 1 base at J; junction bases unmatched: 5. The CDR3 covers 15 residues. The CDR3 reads CASSDTGGSNTEAFF. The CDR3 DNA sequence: TGTGCCAGCAGCGATACAGGGGGATCGAACACTGAAGCTTTCTTT.

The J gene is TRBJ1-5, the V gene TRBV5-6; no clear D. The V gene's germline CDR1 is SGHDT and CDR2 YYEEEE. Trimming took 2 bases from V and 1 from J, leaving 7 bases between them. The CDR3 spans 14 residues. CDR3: CASSFSSSNQPQHF. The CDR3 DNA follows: TGTGCCAGCAGCTTCTCCAGCAGCAATCAGCCCCAGCATTTT.

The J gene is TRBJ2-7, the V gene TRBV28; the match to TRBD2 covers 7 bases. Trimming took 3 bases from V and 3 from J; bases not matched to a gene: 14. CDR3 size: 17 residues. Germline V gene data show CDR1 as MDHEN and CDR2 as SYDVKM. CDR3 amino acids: CASSFSVGGVTVYEQYF. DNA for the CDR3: TGTGCCAGCAGTTTTTCGGTGGGGGGGGTGACTGTCTACGAGCAGTACTTC.

CDR3 DNA: TGTGCCAGCAGCCTCAGGCGTAGCACAGATACGCAGTATTTT. Translating it yields CASSLRRSTDTQYF. V and J are TRBV7-6 and TRBJ2-3; D unresolved. Trimming took off 5 bases at V and 0 bases at J, with 9 bases between the two ends. CDR1 is SGHVS and CDR2 is FNYEAQ in the germline V gene. CDR3 length: 14 amino acids. Using reference TRBV7-6 and TRBJ2-3 for the parts outside the CDR3, the full variable domain is GAGVSQSPRYKVTKRGQDVALRCDPISGHVSLYWYRQALGQGPEFLTYFNYEAQQDKSGLPNDRFSAERPEGSISTLTIQRTEQRDSAMYRCASSLRRSTDTQYFGPGTRLTVL.

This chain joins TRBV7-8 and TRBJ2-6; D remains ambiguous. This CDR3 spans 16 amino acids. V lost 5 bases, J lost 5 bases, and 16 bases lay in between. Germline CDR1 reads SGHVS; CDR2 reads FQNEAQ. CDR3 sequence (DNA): TGTGCCAGCAGCCTCTCCCCGTGGGCCTGGGCCAACGTCCTGACTTTC. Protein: CASSLSPWAWANVLTF. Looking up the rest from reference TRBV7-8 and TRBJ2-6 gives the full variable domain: GAGVSQSPRYKVAKRGQDVALRCDPISGHVSLFWYQQALGQGPEFLTYFQNEAQLDKSGLPSDRFFAERPEGSVSTLKIQRTQQEDSAVYLCASSLSPWAWANVLTFGAGSRLTVL.

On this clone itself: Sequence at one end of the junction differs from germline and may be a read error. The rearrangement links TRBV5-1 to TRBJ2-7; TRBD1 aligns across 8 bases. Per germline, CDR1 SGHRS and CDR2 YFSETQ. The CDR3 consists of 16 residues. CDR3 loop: CASTLHMGGQGYEQYF. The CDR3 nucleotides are TGCGCCAGCACCTTGCACATGGGAGGACAGGGCTACGAGCAGTACTTC.

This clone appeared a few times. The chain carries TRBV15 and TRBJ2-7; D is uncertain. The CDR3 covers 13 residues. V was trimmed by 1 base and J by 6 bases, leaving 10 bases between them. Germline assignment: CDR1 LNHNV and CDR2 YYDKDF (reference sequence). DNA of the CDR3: TGTGCCACCAGCAGAGGGCTATTTGGCGAGCAGTACTTC. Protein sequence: CATSRGLFGEQYF.

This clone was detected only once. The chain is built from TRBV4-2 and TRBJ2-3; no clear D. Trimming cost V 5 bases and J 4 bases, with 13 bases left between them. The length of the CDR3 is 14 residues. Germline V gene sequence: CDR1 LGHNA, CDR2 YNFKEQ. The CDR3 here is CASSFSPGADTQYF. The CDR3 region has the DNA TGTGCCAGCAGCTTTAGCCCGGGCGCAGATACGCAGTATTTT.

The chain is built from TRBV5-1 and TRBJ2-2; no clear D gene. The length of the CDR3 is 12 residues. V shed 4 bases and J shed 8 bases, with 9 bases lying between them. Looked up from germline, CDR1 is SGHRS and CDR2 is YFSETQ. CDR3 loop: CASSLRLGELFF. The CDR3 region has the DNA TGCGCCAGCAGCCTGAGGCTTGGGGAGCTGTTTTTT.

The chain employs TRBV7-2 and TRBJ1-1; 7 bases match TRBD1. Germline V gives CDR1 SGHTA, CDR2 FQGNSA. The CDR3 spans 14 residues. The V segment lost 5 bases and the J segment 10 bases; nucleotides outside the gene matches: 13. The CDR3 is CASSLRDPQGGAFF. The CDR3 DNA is TGTGCCAGCAGCCTCCGGGACCCCCAGGGGGGAGCTTTCTTT.

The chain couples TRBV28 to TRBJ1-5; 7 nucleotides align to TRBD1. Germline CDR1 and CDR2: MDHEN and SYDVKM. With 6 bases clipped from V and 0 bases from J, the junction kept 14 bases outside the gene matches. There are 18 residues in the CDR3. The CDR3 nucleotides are TGTGCCAGCAGCCAGAGTTTAGGAACAGGGGATAGCAATCAGCCCCAGCATTTT. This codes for CASSQSLGTGDSNQPQHF.

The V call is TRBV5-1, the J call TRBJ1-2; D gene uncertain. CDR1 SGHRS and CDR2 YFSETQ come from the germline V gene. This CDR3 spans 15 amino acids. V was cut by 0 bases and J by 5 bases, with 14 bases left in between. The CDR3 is CASSLGNSLQYGYTF. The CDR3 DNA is TGCGCCAGCAGCTTGGGCAACAGCCTCCAGTATGGCTACACCTTC.

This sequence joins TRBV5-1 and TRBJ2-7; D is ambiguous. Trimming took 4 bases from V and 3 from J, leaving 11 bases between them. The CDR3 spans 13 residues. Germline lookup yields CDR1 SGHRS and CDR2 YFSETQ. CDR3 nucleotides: TGCGCCAGCAGCCCTAGACTCGACTACGAGCAGTACTTC. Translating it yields CASSPRLDYEQYF.

CDR3 in amino acids: CASSPSISNYGYTF. The DNA of the CDR3 is TGTGCCAGCTCACCATCTATCTCTAACTATGGCTACACCTTC. The gene calls are TRBV18 and TRBJ1-2; no clear D. Germline CDR1 and CDR2: KGHSH and LQKENI. The V end lost 2 bases, the J end lost 0 bases, and 7 bases lay between the germline ends. The CDR3 extends over 14 amino acids.

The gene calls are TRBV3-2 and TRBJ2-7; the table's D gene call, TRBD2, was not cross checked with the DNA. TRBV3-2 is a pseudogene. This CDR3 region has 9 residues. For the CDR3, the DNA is TGTGCCAGCGCTAATCCAAAGTACTTC. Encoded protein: CASANPKYF.

The CDR3 coding sequence is TGTGCCAGCAGCCTGAGAGATACGCAGTATTTT. It encodes CASSLRDTQYF. The chain recombines TRBV5-5 with TRBJ2-3; no clear D. Germline loops: CDR1 SGHKS, CDR2 YYEKEE (reference sequence). The CDR3 loop spans 11 amino acids. Trimming shortened V by 4 bases and J by 5 bases, and 5 bases separated the two germline ends.

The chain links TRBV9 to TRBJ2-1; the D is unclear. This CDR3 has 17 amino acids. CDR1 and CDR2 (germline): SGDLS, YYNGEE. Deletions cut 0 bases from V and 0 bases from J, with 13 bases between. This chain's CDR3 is CASSVEVRTFSYNEQFF. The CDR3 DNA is TGTGCCAGCAGCGTAGAAGTCAGAACATTCTCCTACAATGAGCAGTTCTTC.

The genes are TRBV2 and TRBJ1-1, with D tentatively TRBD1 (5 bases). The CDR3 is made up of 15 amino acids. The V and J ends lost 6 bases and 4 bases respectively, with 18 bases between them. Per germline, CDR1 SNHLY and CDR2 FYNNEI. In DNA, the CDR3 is TGTGCCAGCAGGAGGTGGGGCGAAGTGGGCACTGAAGCTTTCTTT. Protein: CASRRWGEVGTEAFF.

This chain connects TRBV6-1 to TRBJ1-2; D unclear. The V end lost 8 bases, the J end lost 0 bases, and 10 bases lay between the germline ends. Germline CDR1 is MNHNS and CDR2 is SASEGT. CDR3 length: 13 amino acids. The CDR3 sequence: CASSPSTNYGYTF. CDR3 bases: TGTGCCAGCTCCCCCTCTACTAACTATGGCTACACCTTC.

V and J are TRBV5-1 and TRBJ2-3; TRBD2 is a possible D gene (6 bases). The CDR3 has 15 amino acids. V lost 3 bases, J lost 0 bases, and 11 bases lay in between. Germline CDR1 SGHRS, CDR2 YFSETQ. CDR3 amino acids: CASSYLSGSTDTQYF. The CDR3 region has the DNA TGCGCCAGCAGCTATCTAAGCGGGAGCACAGATACGCAGTATTTT.